This record concerns one T cell receptor beta chain sequence. Its antigen remains unknown. The data belong to a study of graft-versus-host responses after intestinal transplantation. At the level of the study: Induction using anti-thymocyte globulin, followed by tacrolimus and steroids for roughly 3 years, was given to all recipients.

Only in-frame clones appear in the TCRdb table, and some are missing; sequencing was by immunoSEQ multiplex PCR. The sample yields 40,000 or so clones, about 93% seen once. The V end lost 11 bases, the J end lost 6 bases, and 23 bases lay between the germline ends. CDR1 MNHEY and CDR2 SMNVEV come from the germline V gene (reference sequence). This CDR3 is built from 14 residues. Material: unstimulated CD8+ T cells sorted from spleen or lymph node cells, obtained before transplant. This receptor was obtained from a human donor who was the organ donor for an intestinal transplant. The chain is built from TRBV27 and TRBJ2-7; D is perhaps TRBD2 (6 bases). Here the CDR3 reads CALPTSGVPLEQYF. The CDR3 DNA is TGTGCCTTACCCACTTCGGGAGTTCCTCTCGAGCAGTACTTC.